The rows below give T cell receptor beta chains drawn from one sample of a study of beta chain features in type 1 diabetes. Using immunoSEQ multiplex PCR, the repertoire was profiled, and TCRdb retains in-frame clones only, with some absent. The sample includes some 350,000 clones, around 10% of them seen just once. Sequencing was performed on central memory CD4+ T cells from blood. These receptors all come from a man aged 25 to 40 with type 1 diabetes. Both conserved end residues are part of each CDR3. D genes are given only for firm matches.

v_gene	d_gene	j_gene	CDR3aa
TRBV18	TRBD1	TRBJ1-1	CASSPTLTGTMNTEAFF
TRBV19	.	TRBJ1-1	CASSTTDLNTEAFF
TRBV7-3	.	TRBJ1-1	CASSSLGGSTEAFF
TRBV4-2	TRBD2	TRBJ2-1	CASSQAGTSGYNEQFF
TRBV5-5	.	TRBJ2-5	CASSLFGPRNYQETQYF
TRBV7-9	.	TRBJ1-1	CASSPGLLEAFF
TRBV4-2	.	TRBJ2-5	CASSQDGKRETQYF
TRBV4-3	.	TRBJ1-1	CASSQVPTGHSEAFF
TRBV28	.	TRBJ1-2	CASSGGYGYTF
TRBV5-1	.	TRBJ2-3	CASSSTHAQYF
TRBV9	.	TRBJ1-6	CASSPLQGNSPLHF
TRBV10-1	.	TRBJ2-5	CASSESGAGRKTQYF
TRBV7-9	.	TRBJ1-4	CASSLVSGATNEKLFF
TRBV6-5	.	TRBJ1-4	CASSYSAGRDEKLFF
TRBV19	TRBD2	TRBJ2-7	CASSILAGAGRAYEQYF
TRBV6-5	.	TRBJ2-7	CASSYSAGFGSYEQYF
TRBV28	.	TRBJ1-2	CASSLRPPSLNYGYTF
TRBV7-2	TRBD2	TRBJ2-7	CASSLGQAGGTGYEQYF
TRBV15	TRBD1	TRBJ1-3	CATSRRTGGNPGNTIYF
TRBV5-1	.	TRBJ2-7	CASSLQGPSYEQYF
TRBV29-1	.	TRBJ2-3	CSVEVTDTQYF
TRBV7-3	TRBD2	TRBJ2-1	CASSLLAGKGNEQFF
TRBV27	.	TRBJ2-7	CASSPRRTSYEQYF
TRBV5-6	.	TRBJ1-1	CASSFPENTEAFF
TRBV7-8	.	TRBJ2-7	CASSRRDSTTYEQYF
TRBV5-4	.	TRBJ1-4	CASSPLGPENEKLFF
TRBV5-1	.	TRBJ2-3	CASSLVGGSTDTQYF
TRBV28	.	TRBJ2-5	CASSLRQDETQYF
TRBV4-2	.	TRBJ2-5	CASSQDGSNRGETQYF
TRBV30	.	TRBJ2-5	CAAMPSETQYF
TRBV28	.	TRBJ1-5	CASTGTLDTRNQPQHF
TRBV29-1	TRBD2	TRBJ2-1	CSVDSLAVYNEQFF
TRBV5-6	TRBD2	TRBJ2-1	CASSLFLLAGGRGYNEQFF
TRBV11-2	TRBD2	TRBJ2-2	CASSLAAGVPGELFF
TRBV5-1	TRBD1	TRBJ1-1	CASGSTGLNTEAFF
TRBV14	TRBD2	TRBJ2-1	CASSRIAGGPFDEQFF